This TCR beta chain comes out of a study of blood T cells in healthy people across ages. Primers used in a second PCR of about 7 to 12 cycles were a sample-barcoded 5' primer and a J-beta primer mix. A template-switch adaptor containing 12 random nucleotides labeled each cDNA molecule. TCRdb re-analysed the 5' RACE reads in MiXCR, keeping a single row per CDR3 protein. This table has about 830,000 distinct CDR3 sequences, about 62% appearing once. V trimming: 8 bases; J trimming: 6 bases; junction bases outside the gene matches: 5. The CDR3 consists of 13 residues. Per the germline V gene, CDR1 is MNHNY and CDR2 is SVGAGI (reference sequence). Every sample gave at least 5 micrograms of total RNA when it was extracted.

The sequence derives from a young man in good health. The sequenced material came from blood. The chain links TRBV6-6 to TRBJ2-2; TRBD1 agrees at 8 bases. The chain's CDR3 is CASGLRGPGELFF. As DNA, the CDR3 is TGTGCCAGCGGACTCAGGGGGCCCGGGGAGCTGTTTTTT.